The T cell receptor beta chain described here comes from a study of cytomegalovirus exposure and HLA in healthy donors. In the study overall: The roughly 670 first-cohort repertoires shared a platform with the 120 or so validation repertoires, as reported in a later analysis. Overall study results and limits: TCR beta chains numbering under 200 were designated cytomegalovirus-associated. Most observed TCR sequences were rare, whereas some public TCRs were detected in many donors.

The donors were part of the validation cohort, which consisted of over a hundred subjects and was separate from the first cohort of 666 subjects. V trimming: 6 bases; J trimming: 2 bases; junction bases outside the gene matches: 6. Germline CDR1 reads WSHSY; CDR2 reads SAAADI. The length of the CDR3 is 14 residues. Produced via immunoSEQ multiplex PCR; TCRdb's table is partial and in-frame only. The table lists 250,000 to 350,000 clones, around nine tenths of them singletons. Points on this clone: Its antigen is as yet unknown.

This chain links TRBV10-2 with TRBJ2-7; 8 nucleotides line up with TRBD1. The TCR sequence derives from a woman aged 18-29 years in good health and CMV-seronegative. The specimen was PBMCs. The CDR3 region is CASSRQGATYEQYF. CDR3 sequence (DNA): TGCGCCAGCAGCCGGCAGGGGGCCACCTACGAGCAGTACTTC.